This T cell receptor (beta chain) was sequenced for a study of cytomegalovirus exposure and HLA in healthy donors. It was with 60 Vbeta and 13 Jbeta primers that the PCR ran. Profiling relied on immunoSEQ multiplex PCR, and the TCRdb table lists in-frame clones only, not all of them. Of roughly 160,000 clones in the sample, roughly 84% were seen once. Study-wide points: Later genetic work tied a missense DCLRE1C variant to beta-chain V and J trimming. In a later analysis, common viral pathogens appeared linked to several of the most significant clusters. The CMV antigen specificity of a few CMV-associated chains was confirmed through in vitro analysis.

The germline gives CDR1 MNHEY, CDR2 SVGAGI. V lost 5 bases to trimming and J lost 0 bases; unmatched junction nucleotides: 3. The CDR3 runs to 14 residues. Note on this clone: The antigen is not known.

The specimen was PBMCs. This clonotype was sampled from a man aged 25 to 45 in good health and CMV-seronegative. J is TRBJ2-5 and V is TRBV6-5; 7 bases map to TRBD2. The CDR3 DNA reads TGTGCCAGCAGTCCCGGGGGGTACCAAGAGACCCAGTACTTC. It is translated as CASSPGGYQETQYF.